This TCR beta chain appears in the sequencing data of a study of PD-1 blockade in classical Hodgkin lymphoma. General study findings and limits: Patients were excluded if nivolumab began under 1 year after ASCT (the autologous transplant). Reports described newly diagnosed patients as having lower baseline TCR diversity than healthy donors.

Measured with immunoSEQ multiplex PCR; TCRdb has only the in-frame clones, and not every one. The sample shows 23,000 or so clones, more than 80% of them seen only once. CDR3 length: 14 residues. V lost 0 bases, J lost 0 bases, and 3 bases lay in between. Documented time point: cycle 4 day 1 (C4D1), after more than 5 weeks of nivolumab. Brentuximab vedotin exposure varied among the patients, all of whom had relapsed after autologous stem cell transplantation. Complete response, partial response or progressive disease constituted the best responses recorded. Turning to this clone: Its matching antigen is unknown.

Sequencing was performed on peripheral blood mononuclear cells (PBMCs), taken before the fourth cycle of nivolumab. This chain links TRBV5-3 with TRBJ2-2, with D unclear. TRBV5-3 is labeled an ORF, and its function is uncertain. The TCR originated in a human donor with classical Hodgkin lymphoma. CDR3 nucleotide sequence: TGTGCCAGAAGCTTGGACCCGAACACCGGGGAGCTGTTTTTT. It specifies CARSLDPNTGELFF.